Described below is a single T cell receptor (beta chain) sequence and its context. The antigen is not known. The CDR3 is made up of 13 amino acids. Per the germline V gene, CDR1 is MNHNS and CDR2 is SASEGT. Trimming stripped 3 bases from V and 1 base from J, with 6 bases between. The data belong to a study of cytomegalovirus exposure and HLA in healthy donors. TCRdb's copy holds only in-frame clones and misses some; the assay was immunoSEQ multiplex PCR. Altogether fewer than 200,000 clones are present, around 96% being singletons, with the ten largest covering about 0.94%. Regarding the study as a whole: Most TCR sequences were uncommon, yet certain public TCRs appeared in many donors.

This receptor was obtained from a woman aged 18-30 years in good health and CMV-seronegative. The V gene is TRBV6-1, the J gene TRBJ2-5; weak D call: TRBD2 (6 bases). The sequencing input was PBMCs. CDR3 in amino acids: CASSEGLQETQYF. In DNA, the CDR3 is TGTGCCAGCAGTGAGGGACTCCAAGAGACCCAGTACTTC.